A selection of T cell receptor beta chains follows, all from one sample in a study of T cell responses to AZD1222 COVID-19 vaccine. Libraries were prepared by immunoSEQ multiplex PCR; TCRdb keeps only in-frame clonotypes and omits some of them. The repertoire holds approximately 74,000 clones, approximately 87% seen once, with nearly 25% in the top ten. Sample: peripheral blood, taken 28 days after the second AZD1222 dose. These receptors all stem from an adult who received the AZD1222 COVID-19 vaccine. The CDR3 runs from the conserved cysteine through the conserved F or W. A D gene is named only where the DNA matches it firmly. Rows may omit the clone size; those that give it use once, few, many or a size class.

CDR3 protein: CASSSNPTGEETQYF
CDR3 DNA: TGTGCCAGCAGCTCAAACCCGACAGGGGAAGAGACCCAGTACTTC
D gene: TRBD1
clone size: -
V gene: TRBV5-4
CDR3 length: 15
J gene: TRBJ2-5

CDR3 protein: CASRMEIGSPLHF
CDR3 DNA: TGTGCCAGCAGAATGGAAATAGGGTCACCCCTCCACTTT
D gene: -
clone size: few
V gene: TRBV7-9
CDR3 length: 13
J gene: TRBJ1-6

CDR3 protein: CASSPKQGAGSPLHF
CDR3 DNA: TGTGCCAGCTCACCGAAACAGGGGGCTGGTTCACCCCTCCACTTT
D gene: TRBD1
clone size: -
V gene: TRBV18
CDR3 length: 15
J gene: TRBJ1-6

CDR3 protein: CASSLGRAALSEQYF
CDR3 DNA: TGTGCCAGCAGCTTAGGCAGGGCCGCCTTGAGCGAGCAGTACTTC
D gene: -
clone size: -
V gene: TRBV7-9
CDR3 length: 15
J gene: TRBJ2-7

CDR3 protein: CASSQAQGPNSPLHF
CDR3 DNA: TGTGCCAGCAGCCAAGCCCAGGGACCCAATTCACCCCTCCACTTT
D gene: -
clone size: -
V gene: TRBV14
CDR3 length: 15
J gene: TRBJ1-6

CDR3 protein: CASSPSQGWESGQHF
CDR3 DNA: TGTGCCAGCTCACCAAGCCAGGGCTGGGAGTCGGGCCAGCATTTT
D gene: -
clone size: -
V gene: TRBV18
CDR3 length: 15
J gene: TRBJ1-5

CDR3 protein: CASSELVSVSLAKNIQYF
CDR3 DNA: TGTGCCAGCAGTGAGTTAGTATCGGTCAGCCTAGCCAAAAACATTCAGTACTTC
D gene: -
clone size: -
V gene: TRBV6-1
CDR3 length: 18
J gene: TRBJ2-4

CDR3 protein: CASSLSTDYGYTF
CDR3 DNA: TGTGCCAGCAGCTTATCGACAGACTATGGCTACACCTTC
D gene: -
clone size: -
V gene: TRBV7-9
CDR3 length: 13
J gene: TRBJ1-2

CDR3 protein: CASSEGQGAHGYTF
CDR3 DNA: TGTGCCAGCAGTGAAGGACAGGGGGCCCATGGCTACACCTTC
D gene: TRBD1
clone size: -
V gene: TRBV6-1
CDR3 length: 14
J gene: TRBJ1-2

CDR3 protein: CASSQPPGSSYNEQFF
CDR3 DNA: TGCGCCAGCAGCCAACCACCGGGTAGCTCCTACAATGAGCAGTTCTTC
D gene: -
clone size: -
V gene: TRBV4-1
CDR3 length: 16
J gene: TRBJ2-1

CDR3 protein: CASTSTSDKETQYF
CDR3 DNA: TGCGCCAGCACATCGACTAGCGATAAAGAGACCCAGTACTTC
D gene: TRBD2
clone size: -
V gene: TRBV5-1
CDR3 length: 14
J gene: TRBJ2-5

CDR3 protein: CASSLRDSWNTEAFF
CDR3 DNA: TGCGCCAGCAGCCTGAGGGACTCCTGGAACACTGAAGCTTTCTTT
D gene: -
clone size: -
V gene: TRBV4-1
CDR3 length: 15
J gene: TRBJ1-1